This record covers a single TCR beta chain. This clone's antigen is unknown. There are no base qualities to consult, and no much larger clone falls within one base. Samples from volunteer blood donors who had recovered from COVID-19 were contributed by a second Seattle source. Collaborating institutions collected whole blood in K2EDTA tubes following their own protocols. For TCRbeta analysis, collaborator samples were shipped as frozen whole blood, as isolated PBMCs, or as DNA extracted from either sample type. TCRbeta CDR3 regions were amplified from genomic DNA using the immunoSEQ Assay, a bias-controlled multiplex PCR. Under the source paper's analysis protocol: The number of nucleated cells in each sample was estimated from the amplification of reference gene primers within the assay. To quantify the absolute abundance of each unique TCRbeta CDR3 rearrangement, sequence reads were collapsed and filtered. Productive Simpson clonality was computed per sample as the square root of Simpson's diversity index over productive rearrangements. Entries here come from immuneACCESS through TCRdb and include only in-frame sequences with V and J called. Some clones fail to appear in such tables; in the studies checked, an unresolved V gene covers under half of the shortfall, and the cause of the remainder is unknown. That table supplies the V and J calls and clone size; D and trimming were determined from the DNA. The sample contains some 280,000 clones, roughly 89% of them found a single time. Jointly, the top ten make up just under 0.95% of the sample.

The CDR3 runs 17 amino acids, cysteine and phenylalanine included. Only CDR3 DNA is held: 51 bases, read in frame from base 1. Unmatched junction bases come to 6, with V trimmed by 3 bases and J by 5 bases. From the germline V gene (reference sequence), CDR1 is LNHDA and CDR2 is SQIVND. This sample was taken from a study of blood T cell repertoires in COVID-19 (dated by TCRdb to about 2020). Background for the entire study: Collaborator samples came from the United States, Italy and Spain and covered acute and convalescent phases of COVID-19. Where HLA class I and class II types were available, the types were taken from metadata supplied by the sample provider, not from assay-based typing. Nearly every sample came with metadata listing a de-identified subject ID, COVID-19 status, age in years and sex. A freely available public database, intended as a resource for researchers studying the immune response to SARS-CoV-2, is where the repertoires were released. The dataset comprised deeply sampled blood TCRbeta repertoires from subjects exposed to, actively infected with, or recovered from COVID-19. The prospective study material was composed of cDNA or gDNA derived from T cells, B-cell-depleted T cells, or PBMCs. The samples were drawn from two sources: the first 160 participants of the ongoing ImmuneRACE study, and 1,000 to 1,500 subjects contributed by 6 global collaborators.

Overall results and qualifications from the work: The quantity of clinical and demographic metadata differed by source and by participant and was supplied without curation.

The sequence links TRBV19 to TRBJ2-1, with 14 junctional bases fitting TRBD2. Material for sequencing was peripheral blood. The source is a woman aged 40 to 49 who had recovered from COVID-19. In nucleotides, the sequence is TGTGCCAGTAGTATGGTCGGGGGACTAGCGGGAGACAATGAGCAGTTCTTC. This yields the protein CASSMVGGLAGDNEQFF.